These T cell receptor beta chains were read from a single sample in a study of memory CD4+ T cells and cytomegalovirus serostatus. TCRdb's table, derived via immunoSEQ multiplex PCR, lists solely in-frame clones and lacks some. The sample lists about 75,000 clones, under 80% occurring once. Source material: memory CD4+ T cells from blood. Source of these receptors: an adult in good health and CMV-seropositive. The CDR3 runs from the conserved cysteine through the conserved F or W. D genes are given only for firm matches. Size values are once, few and many counts, or a class for expanded clones, and some rows have none.

J gene | clone size | V gene | D gene | CDR3 DNA | CDR3 protein
TRBJ1-1 | - | TRBV6-1 | - | TGTGCCAGCAGTGCCCAGGGGCTGGGCACTGAAGCTTTCTTT | CASSAQGLGTEAFF
TRBJ1-2 | - | TRBV7-9 | TRBD1 | TGTGCCAGCAGCCCCCGGACAGGATATAGTGGCTACACCTTC | CASSPRTGYSGYTF
TRBJ2-5 | - | TRBV28 | - | TGTGCCAGCAGTGGCCGGGACTTTCAAGAGACCCAGTACTTC | CASSGRDFQETQYF
TRBJ2-2 | - | TRBV19 | - | TGTGCCAGTAGTATAGCGGCCAGGCTCGGCACCGGGGAGCTGTTTTTT | CASSIAARLGTGELFF
TRBJ2-7 | few | TRBV28 | TRBD1 | TGTGCCAGCGGGATCCGGGACAGGGATTTAAGGTGGTACTTC | CASGIRDRDLRWYF
TRBJ1-2 | - | TRBV2 | - | TGTGCCAGCAGCGCAGGTCGGGGCTACACCTTC | CASSAGRGYTF
TRBJ1-4 | - | TRBV5-1 | - | TGCGCCAGCAGCTTGGCCGCGTCACGCCAGGAAAAACTGTTTTTT | CASSLAASRQEKLFF
TRBJ1-6 | few | TRBV9 | - | TGTGCCAGCAGCGTCGACTTAACCTCACCCCTCCACTTT | CASSVDLTSPLHF
TRBJ2-3 | - | TRBV5-1 | - | TGCGCCAGCAGCCCCACGACTGGGTTCCGGGATACGCAGTATTTT | CASSPTTGFRDTQYF
TRBJ2-2 | - | TRBV7-7 | TRBD2 | TGTGCCAGCAGCCCTAAACCGGGCGGGAGGAACGGGGAGCTGTTTTTT | CASSPKPGGRNGELFF
TRBJ1-5 | few | TRBV5-1 | - | TGCGCCAGCAGCCCATCCCTCGGTAGCCAGCCCCAGCATTTT | CASSPSLGSQPQHF
TRBJ1-3 | few | TRBV5-1 | - | TGCGCCAGCAGCTTCGAGGGTGGCGGCAACACCATATATTTT | CASSFEGGGNTIYF
TRBJ2-5 | - | TRBV30 | - | TGTGCCTGGAGTTTTTGGGAATCAAGAGAGACCCAGTACTTC | CAWSFWESRETQYF
TRBJ2-5 | - | TRBV7-2 | - | TGTGCCAGCAGTCGGGACCTCCGAACCCAGTACTTC | CASSRDLRTQYF
TRBJ1-1 | - | TRBV11-2 | TRBD1 | TGTGCCAGCAGCCCCTCCCCCACAGGGGGCGTTTTTCCTTTCTTT | CASSPSPTGGVFPFF
TRBJ2-3 | - | TRBV7-9 | TRBD1 | TGTGCCAGCAGCAGGGACAGGGGACCTAGCACAGATACGCAGTATTTT | CASSRDRGPSTDTQYF
TRBJ1-5 | few | TRBV7-9 | TRBD1 | TGTGCCAGCAGCGTTGACAGGGCTCAGCCCCAGCATTTT | CASSVDRAQPQHF
TRBJ2-7 | - | TRBV5-1 | - | TGCGCCAGCAGCTTGGGCCCAGCCGTCTCCTACGAGCAGTACTTC | CASSLGPAVSYEQYF
TRBJ2-1 | - | TRBV30 | - | TGTGCCTTGGGAGTTTCCTACAATGAGCAGTTCTTC | CALGVSYNEQFF
TRBJ2-2 | - | TRBV7-9 | - | TGTGCCAGCAGACGAAGGAATACCGGGGAGCTGTTTTTT | CASRRRNTGELFF
TRBJ1-1 | few | TRBV11-3 | - | TGTGCCAGCAGAAGGGGGGACACTGAAGCTTTCTTT | CASRRGDTEAFF
TRBJ2-1 | - | TRBV9 | - | TGTGCCAGCAGCGTATTTGAGGGTTGGAGCTCCTACAATGAGCAGTTCTTC | CASSVFEGWSSYNEQFF
TRBJ1-3 | - | TRBV6-6 | TRBD1 | TGTGCCAGCACTTCGGGACAGCGGAGAAACACCATATATTTT | CASTSGQRRNTIYF
TRBJ2-1 | once | TRBV19 | TRBD2 | TGTGCCAGTAGTATAACTAGCGGGAGGTTAGAACAGTTCTTC | CASSITSGRLEQFF
TRBJ2-1 | - | TRBV11-3 | TRBD2 | TGTGCCAGCAGCTTAGGGACTAGTTCCTACAATGAGCAGTTCTTC | CASSLGTSSYNEQFF
TRBJ2-7 | - | TRBV29-1 | - | TGCAGCGTTACGGCTTCCTACGAGCAGTACTTC | CSVTASYEQYF
TRBJ2-1 | - | TRBV11-3 | - | TGTGCCAGCAGCACCGGGACATCGTACAACAATGAGCAGTTCTTC | CASSTGTSYNNEQFF
TRBJ2-7 | - | TRBV6-5 | TRBD1 | TGTGCCAGCAGCCTCGGACAGGGGGGCTACGAGCAGTACTTC | CASSLGQGGYEQYF
TRBJ2-1 | - | TRBV7-2 | - | TGTGCCAGCAGCCGCGCGGGGCCGAATGAGCAGTTCTTC | CASSRAGPNEQFF
TRBJ2-6 | many | TRBV19 | - | TGTGCCAGTAGTATAGATCTAGTTCGGTTCTCTGGGGCCAACGTCCTGACTTTC | CASSIDLVRFSGANVLTF
TRBJ1-4 | - | TRBV5-1 | - | TGCGCCAGCAGGTCGAGACCTAATGAAAAACTGTTTTTT | CASRSRPNEKLFF
TRBJ2-5 | few | TRBV7-9 | - | TGTGCCAGCAGAGGGGGGGCGAGGGAGACCCAGTACTTC | CASRGGARETQYF
TRBJ2-2 | few | TRBV7-6 | - | TGTGCCAGCAACTTACGACAGGTCCCCACCGGGGAGCTGTTTTTT | CASNLRQVPTGELFF
TRBJ1-2 | - | TRBV4-1 | - | TGCGCCAGCAGCCAAGATACTACAAGGGGCAGGGGTTTCTATGGCTACACCTTC | CASSQDTTRGRGFYGYTF
TRBJ1-1 | - | TRBV29-1 | - | TGCAGCGTCACAGGCTGGGACACTGAAGCTTTCTTT | CSVTGWDTEAFF
TRBJ1-1 | - | TRBV5-1 | - | TGCGCCAGCAGCTTGGCCCCGAACGGTAACACTGAAGCTTTCTTT | CASSLAPNGNTEAFF
TRBJ1-1 | - | TRBV7-2 | - | TGTGCCAGCAGCTCCCTCGCCGGGACCATCATCCAGAACACTGAAGCTTTCTTT | CASSSLAGTIIQNTEAFF
TRBJ1-2 | few | TRBV5-8 | - | TGTGCCAGCAGCGACCCGAGGGCCACCAACCCGGGCGGCTATGGCTACACCTTC | CASSDPRATNPGGYGYTF
TRBJ1-1 | - | TRBV7-2 | - | TGTGCCAGCAGCCGCCAGGGGCAGAACACTGAAGCTTTCTTT | CASSRQGQNTEAFF
TRBJ1-4 | once | TRBV18 | TRBD1 | TGTGCCAGCTCTACACAGGGGTCTGATGAAAAACTGTTTTTT | CASSTQGSDEKLFF
TRBJ2-1 | few | TRBV2 | - | TGTGCCAGCAGTGAACTGAGGGGGATAGATGAGCAGTTCTTC | CASSELRGIDEQFF
TRBJ2-1 | - | TRBV25-1 | - | TGTGCCAGCAGTGCCCGGGACACAGCGTCGGATGAGCAGTTCTTC | CASSARDTASDEQFF
TRBJ1-1 | - | TRBV18 | - | TGTGCCAGCTCCCAGAGACCTACGACGAATATGAACACTGAAGCTTTCTTT | CASSQRPTTNMNTEAFF
TRBJ1-2 | many | TRBV30 | - | TGTGCCTGGAGTCCGACACTATATGGCTACACCTTC | CAWSPTLYGYTF
TRBJ1-1 | few | TRBV2 | - | TGTGCCAGCAGTGTGGAGAACACTGAAGCTTTCTTT | CASSVENTEAFF
TRBJ2-3 | - | TRBV11-3 | - | TGTGCCAGCAGGTTAGGACAGACTAGCACAGATACGCAGTATTTT | CASRLGQTSTDTQYF